This T cell receptor (beta chain) was sequenced during a study of T cell responses to AZD1222 COVID-19 vaccine. The assay was immunoSEQ multiplex PCR, and TCRdb's table has in-frame clones only and misses some. The table has some 97,000 clones, 80% to 90% seen once. The V and J ends lost 4 bases and 7 bases respectively, with 10 bases between them. Germline V gene data show CDR1 as MNHEY and CDR2 as SMNVEV (reference sequence). This CDR3 has 12 amino acids. Study-level findings and limits: Clonal diversity was possibly underestimated, and the donors were mostly white British, with more females. Mapped onto spike, vaccine-associated CD4 TCRs spanned it and were dominant at 160-218 and 743-854. Seropositive AZD1222 recipients at baseline numbered only five to seven.

Details on this clone: Antigen specificity is unknown.

The chain recombines TRBV27 with TRBJ1-1, with no clear D. This receptor was obtained from an adult in good health. The material was peripheral blood, obtained on day 0 of MenACWY control vaccination. CDR3 in DNA: TGTGCCAGCAGTTCCGGACGAGGTGAAGCTTTCTTT. Its protein product is CASSSGRGEAFF.